The rows below give T cell receptor beta chains drawn from one sample of a study of blood T cell repertoires in COVID-19. Clones were sequenced by immunoSEQ multiplex PCR, and TCRdb holds only the in-frame ones, with some missing. The table lists about 260,000 clones, 80% to 85% of them singletons. The sequenced material came from peripheral blood. The source of these receptors is a man in his fifties or sixties with acute or convalescent COVID-19. Both conserved end residues are part of each CDR3. Each record gives: J gene, V gene, clone size, D gene, CDR3 protein, CDR3 DNA. The D gene is left open where the match is weak. Size values are once, few and many counts, or a class for expanded clones, and some rows have none.

j_gene: TRBJ1-2
v_gene: TRBV19
abundance: -
d_gene: -
CDR3aa: CASSIGRGASNYGYTF
CDR3nt: TGTGCCAGTAGTATCGGGAGGGGCGCCAGTAACTATGGCTACACCTTC

j_gene: TRBJ2-3
v_gene: TRBV11-3
abundance: once
d_gene: TRBD2
CDR3aa: CASSFGGGPVDTQYF
CDR3nt: TGTGCCAGCAGTTTCGGCGGGGGGCCGGTAGATACGCAGTATTTT

j_gene: TRBJ1-1
v_gene: TRBV12-5
abundance: -
d_gene: TRBD1
CDR3aa: CASGLEGTGVTEAFF
CDR3nt: TGTGCTAGTGGTTTGGAAGGGACAGGGGTTACTGAAGCTTTCTTT

j_gene: TRBJ2-5
v_gene: TRBV5-1
abundance: -
d_gene: TRBD2
CDR3aa: CASMSGSSLGETQYF
CDR3nt: TGCGCCAGCATGAGCGGGAGCTCCCTCGGGGAGACCCAGTACTTC

j_gene: TRBJ1-5
v_gene: TRBV6-5
abundance: -
d_gene: TRBD1
CDR3aa: CASWDRTRGNQPQHF
CDR3nt: TGTGCCAGCTGGGACAGAACTAGGGGGAATCAGCCCCAGCATTTT

j_gene: TRBJ2-7
v_gene: TRBV5-1
abundance: -
d_gene: TRBD1
CDR3aa: CASSPRTGPYEQYF
CDR3nt: TGCGCCAGCAGCCCCCGGACAGGCCCCTACGAGCAGTACTTC

j_gene: TRBJ2-1
v_gene: TRBV3-1/TRBV3-2
abundance: -
d_gene: TRBD2
CDR3aa: CASSQDPSAGGSYNEQFF
CDR3nt: TGTGCCAGCAGCCAAGATCCGTCAGCGGGGGGTTCTTACAATGAGCAGTTCTTC

j_gene: TRBJ1-3
v_gene: TRBV13
abundance: -
d_gene: -
CDR3aa: CASSLGQGRTSGNTIYF
CDR3nt: TGTGCCAGCAGCTTAGGCCAGGGAAGGACCTCTGGAAACACCATATATTTT

j_gene: TRBJ1-5
v_gene: TRBV9
abundance: few
d_gene: -
CDR3aa: CASSPMGGSNQPQHF
CDR3nt: TGTGCCAGCAGCCCTATGGGAGGGAGCAATCAGCCCCAGCATTTT

j_gene: TRBJ2-2
v_gene: TRBV5-1
abundance: -
d_gene: TRBD2
CDR3aa: CASSLIAGLNTGELFF
CDR3nt: TGCGCCAGCAGCTTAATAGCGGGACTGAACACCGGGGAGCTGTTTTTT

j_gene: TRBJ2-4
v_gene: TRBV15
abundance: -
d_gene: -
CDR3aa: CATEVGGEPKNIQYF
CDR3nt: TGTGCCACCGAGGTTGGAGGGGAACCCAAAAACATTCAGTACTTC

j_gene: TRBJ2-5
v_gene: TRBV28
abundance: once
d_gene: TRBD1
CDR3aa: CASSKLDRGRTQYF
CDR3nt: TGTGCCAGCAGCAAACTAGACAGGGGGAGAACCCAGTACTTC

j_gene: TRBJ1-6
v_gene: TRBV14
abundance: -
d_gene: TRBD1
CDR3aa: CASSTAPHRGTTYNSPLHF
CDR3nt: TGTGCCAGCAGCACGGCCCCCCACAGGGGTACCACCTATAATTCACCCCTCCACTTT

j_gene: TRBJ1-2
v_gene: TRBV12-3/TRBV12-4
abundance: -
d_gene: -
CDR3aa: CASSPHNYGYTF
CDR3nt: TGTGCCAGCAGCCCCCATAACTATGGCTACACCTTC

j_gene: TRBJ2-1
v_gene: TRBV9
abundance: -
d_gene: -
CDR3aa: CASSPDTEQFF
CDR3nt: TGTGCCAGCAGCCCAGATACTGAGCAGTTCTTC

j_gene: TRBJ2-1
v_gene: TRBV19
abundance: -
d_gene: TRBD2
CDR3aa: CASSIEGGRGNEQFF
CDR3nt: TGTGCCAGTAGTATAGAGGGAGGGCGGGGTAATGAGCAGTTCTTC

j_gene: TRBJ2-1
v_gene: TRBV12-3/TRBV12-4
abundance: -
d_gene: -
CDR3aa: CASTHRVANEQFF
CDR3nt: TGTGCCAGCACCCACAGGGTAGCCAATGAGCAGTTCTTC

j_gene: TRBJ1-2
v_gene: TRBV30
abundance: -
d_gene: -
CDR3aa: CAWSVMDFYGYTF
CDR3nt: TGTGCCTGGAGTGTAATGGACTTCTATGGCTACACCTTC

j_gene: TRBJ1-2
v_gene: TRBV6-5
abundance: -
d_gene: TRBD1
CDR3aa: CASRRPGGNYGYTF
CDR3nt: TGTGCCAGCAGGAGACCAGGGGGAAACTATGGCTACACCTTC

j_gene: TRBJ1-1
v_gene: TRBV18
abundance: -
d_gene: -
CDR3aa: CASSPPSPVNTEAFF
CDR3nt: TGTGCCAGCTCACCACCATCCCCGGTAAACACTGAAGCTTTCTTT

j_gene: TRBJ1-1
v_gene: TRBV2
abundance: -
d_gene: -
CDR3aa: CASSDGTGNTEAFF
CDR3nt: TGTGCCAGCAGTGATGGAACAGGGAACACTGAAGCTTTCTTT

j_gene: TRBJ2-7
v_gene: TRBV27
abundance: -
d_gene: TRBD1
CDR3aa: CASSQGQGAHEQYF
CDR3nt: TGTGCCAGCAGTCAAGGACAGGGGGCCCACGAGCAGTACTTC